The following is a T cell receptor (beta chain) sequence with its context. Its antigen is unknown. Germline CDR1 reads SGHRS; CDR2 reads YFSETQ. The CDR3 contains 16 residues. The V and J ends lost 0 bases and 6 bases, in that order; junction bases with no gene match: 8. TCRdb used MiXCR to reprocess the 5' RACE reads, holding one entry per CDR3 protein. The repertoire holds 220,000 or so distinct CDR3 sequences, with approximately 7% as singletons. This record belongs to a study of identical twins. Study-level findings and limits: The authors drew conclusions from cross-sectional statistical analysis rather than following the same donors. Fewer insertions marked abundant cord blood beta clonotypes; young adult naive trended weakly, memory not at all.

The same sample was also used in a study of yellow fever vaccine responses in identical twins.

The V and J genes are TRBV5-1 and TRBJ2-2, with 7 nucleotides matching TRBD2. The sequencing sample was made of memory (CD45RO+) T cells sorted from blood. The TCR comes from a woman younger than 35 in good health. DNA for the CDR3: TGCGCCAGCAGCTTGGCCGGTCTAGCGGCCCCCGGGGAGCTGTTTTTT. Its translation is CASSLAGLAAPGELFF.